This T cell receptor (beta chain) was recorded in a study of blood T cell repertoires in COVID-19. Overall study context: Sites across the United States, Italy and Spain contributed samples from acute and convalescent COVID-19. Sources were T cells, B-cell-depleted T cells, or PBMCs; the material itself was cDNA or gDNA.

This table comes from immunoSEQ multiplex PCR, and its TCRdb copy is limited to in-frame clones, with some not included. The sample lists about 250,000 clones, around 90% occurring once. Germline loops: CDR1 LGHNA, CDR2 YSLEER. The V gene end was trimmed by 3 bases and the J gene end by 6 bases; junction bases not matched to a gene: 6. The CDR3 totals 16 residues. This TCR was recovered from a man between 18 and 29 years old with active or convalescent COVID-19. The material sequenced was peripheral blood. V usage is TRBV4-3 and J usage is TRBJ2-2; 11 nucleotides agree with TRBD2. CDR3 sequence: CASSQDLAGGPGELFF. The CDR3 DNA is TGCGCCAGCAGCCAGGATCTAGCGGGGGGTCCCGGGGAGCTGTTTTTT.